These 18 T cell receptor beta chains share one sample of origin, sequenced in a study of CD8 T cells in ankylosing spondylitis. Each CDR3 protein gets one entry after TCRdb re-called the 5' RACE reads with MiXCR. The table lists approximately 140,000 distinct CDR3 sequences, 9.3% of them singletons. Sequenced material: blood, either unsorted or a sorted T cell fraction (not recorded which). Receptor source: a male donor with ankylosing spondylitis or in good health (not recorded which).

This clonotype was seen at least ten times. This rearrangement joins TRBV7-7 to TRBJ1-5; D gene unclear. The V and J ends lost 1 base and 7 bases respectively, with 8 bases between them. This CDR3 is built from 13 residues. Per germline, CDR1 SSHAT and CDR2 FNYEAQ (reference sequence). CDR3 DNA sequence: TGTGCCAGCAGCTTAGAATTCGGGCAGCCCCAGCATTTT. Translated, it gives CASSLEFGQPQHF.

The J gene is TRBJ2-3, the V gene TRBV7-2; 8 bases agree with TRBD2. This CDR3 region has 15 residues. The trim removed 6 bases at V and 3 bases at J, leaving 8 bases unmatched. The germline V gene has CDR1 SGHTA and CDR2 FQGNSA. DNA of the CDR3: TGTGCCAGCAGACAACCGGGACTAGGGACAGATACGCAGTATTTT. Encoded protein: CASRQPGLGTDTQYF.

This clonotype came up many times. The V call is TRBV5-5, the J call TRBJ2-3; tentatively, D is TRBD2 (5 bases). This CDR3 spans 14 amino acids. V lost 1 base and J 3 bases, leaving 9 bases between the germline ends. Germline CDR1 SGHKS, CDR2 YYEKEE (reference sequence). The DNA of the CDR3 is TGTGCCAGCAGCTTGAGCGGAACGACAGATACGCAGTATTTT. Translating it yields CASSLSGTTDTQYF. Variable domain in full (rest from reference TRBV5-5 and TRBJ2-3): DAGVTQSPTHLIKTRGQQVTLRCSPISGHKSVSWYQQVLGQGPQFIFQYYEKEERGRGNFPDRFSARQFPNYSSELNVNALLLGDSALYLCASSLSGTTDTQYFGPGTRLTVL.

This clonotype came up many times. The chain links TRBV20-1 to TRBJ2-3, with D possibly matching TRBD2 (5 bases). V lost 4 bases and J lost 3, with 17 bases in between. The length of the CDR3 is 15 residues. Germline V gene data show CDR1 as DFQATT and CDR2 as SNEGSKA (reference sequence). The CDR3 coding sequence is TGCAGTGCTATTCTAGGGAGAATTGGGACAGATACGCAGTATTTT. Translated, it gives CSAILGRIGTDTQYF.

This CDR3 reads CASSQGDRTYEQYF. DNA of the CDR3: TGCGCCAGCAGCCAAGGGGACAGGACCTACGAGCAGTACTTC. The chain couples TRBV4-1 to TRBJ2-7; 8 nucleotides line up with TRBD1. Germline trimming cut 1 base from V and 2 bases from J; bases unmatched to any gene: 1. The CDR3 spans 14 residues. From germline, CDR1 is MGHRA and CDR2 YSYEKL.

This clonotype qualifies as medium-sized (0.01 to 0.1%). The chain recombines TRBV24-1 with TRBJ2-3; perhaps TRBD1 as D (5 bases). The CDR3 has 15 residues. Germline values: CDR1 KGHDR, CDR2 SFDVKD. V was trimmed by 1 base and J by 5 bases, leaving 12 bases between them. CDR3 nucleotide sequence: TGTGCCACCAGTGATTTTAGGACAAGAGGAGATACGCAGTATTTT. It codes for CATSDFRTRGDTQYF.

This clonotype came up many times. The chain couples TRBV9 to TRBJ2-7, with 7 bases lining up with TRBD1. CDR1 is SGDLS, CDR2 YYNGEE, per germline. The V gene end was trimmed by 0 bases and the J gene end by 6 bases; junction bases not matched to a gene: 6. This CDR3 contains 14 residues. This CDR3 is CASSVADRHREQYF. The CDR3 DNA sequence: TGTGCCAGCAGCGTAGCGGACAGGCACCGCGAGCAGTACTTC.

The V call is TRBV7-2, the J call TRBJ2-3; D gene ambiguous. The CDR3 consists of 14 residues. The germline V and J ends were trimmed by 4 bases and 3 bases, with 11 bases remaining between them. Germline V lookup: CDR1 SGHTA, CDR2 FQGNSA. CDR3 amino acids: CASSSFLGTDTQYF. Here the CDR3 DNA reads TGTGCCAGCAGCTCCTTCTTGGGGACAGATACGCAGTATTTT.

CDR3 nucleotide sequence: TGTGCCAGCAGCGGGGACAGGGGGCTAGCGGGCTCCTACAATGAGCAGTTCTTC. Protein sequence: CASSGDRGLAGSYNEQFF. The chain employs TRBV9 and TRBJ2-1; 12 bases line up with TRBD1. Unmatched junction bases numbered 7, after V lost 3 bases and J lost 0 bases. The CDR3 is 18 amino acids. Germline V gives CDR1 SGDLS, CDR2 YYNGEE. The whole variable domain, remainder taken from reference TRBV9 and TRBJ2-1, is DSGVTQTPKHLITATGQRVTLRCSPRSGDLSVYWYQQSLDQGLQFLIQYYNGEERAKGNILERFSAQQFPDLHSELNLSSLELGDSALYFCASSGDRGLAGSYNEQFFGPGTRLTVL.

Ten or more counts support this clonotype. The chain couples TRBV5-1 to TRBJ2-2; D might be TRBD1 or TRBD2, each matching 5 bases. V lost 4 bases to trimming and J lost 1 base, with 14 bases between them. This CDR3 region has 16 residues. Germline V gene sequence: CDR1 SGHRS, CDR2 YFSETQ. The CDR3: CASSERQGRNTGELFF. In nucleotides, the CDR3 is TGCGCCAGCAGCGAGCGGCAGGGTCGGAACACCGGGGAGCTGTTTTTT.

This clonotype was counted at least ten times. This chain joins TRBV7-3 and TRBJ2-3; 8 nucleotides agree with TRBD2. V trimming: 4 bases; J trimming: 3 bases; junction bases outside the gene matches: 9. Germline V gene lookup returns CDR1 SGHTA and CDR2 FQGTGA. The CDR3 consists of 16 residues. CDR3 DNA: TGTGCCAGCAGCTCAGGGGCGGGAGGTGTTACAGATACGCAGTATTTT. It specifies CASSSGAGGVTDTQYF.

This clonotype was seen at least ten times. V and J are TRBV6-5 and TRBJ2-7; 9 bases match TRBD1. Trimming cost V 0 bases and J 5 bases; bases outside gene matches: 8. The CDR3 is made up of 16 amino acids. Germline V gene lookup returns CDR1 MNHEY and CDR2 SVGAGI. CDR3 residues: CASSYSLGQGVNEQYF. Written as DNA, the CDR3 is TGTGCCAGCAGTTACTCGTTGGGACAGGGTGTCAACGAGCAGTACTTC.

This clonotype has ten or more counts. The CDR3 DNA sequence: TGTGCCAGCAGTTTATTTGGGGGGCGCACCTACACCTTC. Protein: CASSLFGGRTYTF. The chain recombines TRBV12-3 or TRBV12-4 with TRBJ1-2, with D perhaps matching TRBD1 (6 bases). V was pared by 2 bases and J by 10 bases, with 14 bases between. CDR3 length equals 13 residues.

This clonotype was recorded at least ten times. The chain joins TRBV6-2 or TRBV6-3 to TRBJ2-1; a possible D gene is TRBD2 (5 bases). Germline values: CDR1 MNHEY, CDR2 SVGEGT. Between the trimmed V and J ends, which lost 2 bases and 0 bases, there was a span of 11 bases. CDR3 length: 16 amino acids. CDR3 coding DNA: TGTGCCAGCAGTTACGGGTTAGCGAGCTCCTACAATGAGCAGTTCTTC. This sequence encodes CASSYGLASSYNEQFF.

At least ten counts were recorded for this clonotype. The CDR3 DNA reads TGTGCCAGCACCTTCCAGGGGATAGGCACTGAAGCTTTCTTT. It specifies CASTFQGIGTEAFF. V usage is TRBV12-3 or TRBV12-4 and J usage is TRBJ1-1, with a possible D match to TRBD1 (6 bases). The germline V and J ends were trimmed by 7 bases and 4 bases, with 16 bases remaining between them. CDR3 length equals 14 residues.

As DNA, the CDR3 is TGCGCCAGCAGCTTGGCCCTGGACCACGAGGGAACAGATACGCAGTATTTT. This encodes CASSLALDHEGTDTQYF. This chain connects TRBV5-1 to TRBJ2-3; TRBD2 might be the D (5 bases). The CDR3 has 17 residues. Deletions cut 0 bases from V and 3 bases from J, with 17 bases between. Germline CDR1 SGHRS, CDR2 YFSETQ.

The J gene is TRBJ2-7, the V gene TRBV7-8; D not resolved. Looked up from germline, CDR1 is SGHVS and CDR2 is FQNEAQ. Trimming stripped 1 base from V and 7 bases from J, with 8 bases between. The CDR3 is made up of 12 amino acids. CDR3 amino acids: CASSLGRFEQYF. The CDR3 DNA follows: TGTGCCAGCAGCTTAGGGAGATTTGAGCAGTACTTC.

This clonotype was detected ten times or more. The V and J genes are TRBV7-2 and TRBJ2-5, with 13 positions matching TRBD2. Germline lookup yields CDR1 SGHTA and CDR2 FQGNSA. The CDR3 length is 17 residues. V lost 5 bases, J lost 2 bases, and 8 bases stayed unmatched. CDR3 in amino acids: CASSPGTSGKRQETQYF. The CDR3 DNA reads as TGTGCCAGCAGCCCCGGGACTAGCGGGAAACGGCAAGAGACCCAGTACTTC.